The text below deals with one T cell receptor beta chain. This clone has only one observation. The antigen it recognizes is unknown. No base quality values were provided; no much bigger clone lies one nucleotide off. The data originate from a study of cytomegalovirus exposure and HLA in healthy donors (dated by TCRdb to about 2017). For the study in its entirety: In an earlier analysis of 450 to 750 of the donors, under 300 Gb of sequence data and 90 million to 130 million unique TCR beta sequences from about 179 million T cells were reported. An early release that covered fewer than 800 HLA-typed donors contained approximately 300 gigabases of sequencing data and approximately 85 million unique TCR sequences. Of the approximately 400 genotyped donors, approximately 80% were placed in the genetic ancestry cluster associated with self-reported Caucasian donors. The study was designed to test whether signatures of past pathogen exposure could be identified by cataloging public T cell receptors. The T cell repertoires of some 670 subjects were profiled by immunosequencing and related to cytomegalovirus serostatus. A separate validation cohort of about 110 different subjects was used in addition to the 666-subject first cohort. To predict cytomegalovirus infection status, the study combined high-throughput TCR immunosequencing, statistical association of individual TCRs with disease status, and machine learning. A later analysis re-examined previously published TCR beta repertoires from more than 600 donors and added high-resolution HLA genotyping to investigate patterns of TCR occurrence. The later analysis used no new phenotypic data to find candidate immune exposures, relying instead on TCR beta sequences and their occurrence across donors. An earlier analysis of several hundred of the donors applied high-throughput TCR beta sequencing to assess whether each TCR beta V gene segment acted as functional or pseudogenic. Donor age, sex, ethnicity and CMV serostatus were compiled together with the repertoire data. Genome-wide SNP genotypes for about three fifths of the 666 donors were used in a later genetic analysis, which treated that subset as a discovery cohort. Every discovery cohort repertoire had been produced on one sequencing platform. Class I and class II HLA loci were covered by the typing at four-digit resolution. Typing coverage differed by locus: A, B, C, DRB1 and DQB1 were typed in about 629-640 donors, DQA1 in 522, DPA1 in around 580, and DPB1 in 450 to 490. About 5 DR-DQ haplotypes were handled as single units for association and clustering, since linkage in the cohort was strong. Among around 400 genotyped donors of the cohort, an average of roughly 230,000 unique TCR beta nucleotide sequences was sequenced per donor, of which about 19% were non-productive. Broader findings and caveats from the paper: The cohort was sequenced for TCR beta chains only, and without alpha or paired-chain data the features that could be detected were limited. In both the original and validation cohorts, the classifier was reported to diagnose cytomegalovirus status with high specificity and sensitivity. The study gave a list of 150 to 200 TCR beta chains associated with cytomegalovirus. In vitro tests confirmed that a few of the cytomegalovirus-associated TCR beta chains recognize cytomegalovirus antigens. In a later analysis, HLA-associated TCR beta chains showed more clonal expansion and lower generation probabilities than non-associated chains that were equally common. A cluster of highly shared sequence variants was judged likely to represent a technical artifact of the sequencing pipeline. According to a later genetic analysis, donors in an Asian-associated ancestry cluster had fewer N-insertions in productive TCRs than the approximately 650-donor mean. In a later analysis, 15,000 to 20,000 TCR beta sequences were associated with specific HLA alleles at a false discovery rate of 0.05. Because HLA typing was missing for some donors at each locus, association tests included only the typed subset. In an earlier analysis of some 500 of the donors, most TCR beta V segments appeared in productive rearrangements about 87% or about 30% of the time, broadly matching IMGT annotations. Some IMGT-functional V segments, including TRBV6-2 and TRBV6-3, could not be told apart with the 87-base-pair reads, so those segments were excluded. Linkage disequilibrium might explain the correlated functional status among segregating V segments, but an unknown experimental factor could not be ruled out. Strong co-occurrence of HLA alleles, especially DR and DQ, made assigning TCR associations to individual alleles difficult. Across donors, most TCR sequences were observed very rarely, whereas some public TCRs were present in many individuals. Immune exposure information for the cohort was limited to CMV serostatus. According to the authors, the approach could potentially be generalized to other disease states and immunological phenotypes. In a later analysis, several top co-occurrence clusters were reported to appear linked to parvovirus B19, influenza, CMV and Epstein-Barr virus. A later genetic analysis associated a missense DCLRE1C variant with V-gene and J-gene trimming of TCR beta chains, and an independent cohort replicated the association. Most CMV-associated TCR beta chains appeared to be HLA-restricted in a later analysis, and the HLA associations seemed to be driven largely by CMV exposure. The earlier analysis of approximately 560 of the donors excluded around 17 rarely observed V segments, including chromosome 9 orphons, because counts were too low. Sequencing depth was assumed to be roughly uniform across donors in the presence/absence analyses, though that assumption may not hold. According to a later analysis, TCR association rates differed among HLA loci, with DRB1 alleles showing the most associated TCRs and HLA-C alleles showing the fewest. A further reported finding was that TCR beta sequences accurately predicted the HLA-A and HLA-B alleles for most subjects in the first cohort.

Trimming accounts for 4 bases at V and 3 bases at J, while the number of junction bases matched to no gene is 2. CDR1 and CDR2 are read off the germline V gene (reference sequence) as PRHDT and FYEKMQ. The CDR3 spans 14 residues, from the cysteine through the phenylalanine. Only CDR3 DNA remains: 42 bases, in frame from the first base. Library preparation was by the immunoSEQ multiplex PCR assay. A mixture of 60 forward primers for TCR Vbeta segments and 13 reverse primers for TCR Jbeta segments was used in the multiplex PCR. The CDR3 region of rearranged TCR beta genes was amplified from genomic DNA with a multiplex PCR assay. The amplified TCR beta libraries were sequenced on the Illumina HiSeq System as 87-base-pair reads. The study's own analysis went as follows. In a later analysis, around 80 million unique TCR beta chains were counted across the roughly 610 repertoires, and roughly 11 million of these chains were shared by at least two donors. To remove PCR and sequencing errors, raw reads were error-corrected and collapsed into unique sequences using a nearest-neighbor algorithm that merged closely related sequences. V, D and J gene segments were assigned by aligning CDR3 sequences to IMGT reference sequences. For a sequence to be retained, at least a six-nucleotide match to both a V gene segment and a J gene segment was required. Rearrangements were classified as productive when the CDR3 lacked stop codons and remained in frame with V and J, and all other rearrangements were classified as non-productive. Following IMGT convention, CDR3 was defined as the stretch from the second conserved V-encoded cysteine up to the conserved J-encoded phenylalanine. The earlier analysis of some 600 of the donors excluded sequences that lacked an unambiguous match to a single V gene segment. In an earlier analysis of several hundred of the donors, a V segment was called functional when productive rearrangements were above 56.7%, and segregating when the standard deviation between donors exceeded 5%. A statistical classification framework was developed to diagnose cytomegalovirus status using the catalog of TCR beta chain sequences. V and J gene assignment, in a later analysis, came from comparing TCR nucleotide sequences with IMGT/GENE-DB human TR gene sequences. A later analysis assigned CDR3 sequences and most-parsimonious VDJ recombination scenarios with the TCRdist pipeline. In a later analysis, each TCR beta chain was defined by its CDR3 amino acid sequence together with its V-gene family, and reads lacking a unique V-gene family were excluded. To address suspected cross-contamination and a sequencing artifact, a later analysis removed a few hundred highly shared, low-generation-probability nucleotide sequences. For each public chain, a later analysis derived a clonal expansion index from normalized ranks of inferred template counts within each repertoire. Generation probabilities in a later analysis came from a VDJ recombination model fitted to out-of-frame rearrangements, and those results were checked against IGoR. In a later analysis, TCR-TCR, TCR-HLA and TCR-CMV co-occurrence was scored with hypergeometric tests, and a repertoire-size bias correction was applied to TCR pairs. In a later analysis, false discovery rates were estimated by permuting HLA or CMV assignments 20 times. In a later analysis, co-occurring TCRs were grouped with DBSCAN, and TCRdist sequence similarity was added when clustering was performed within HLA-allele-positive subsets. For co-occurrence clustering, repertoires with fewer than 30,000 or more than 120,000 public chains were excluded, along with 5 or 6 repertoires with anomalous nucleotide sharing. What TCRdb holds here is the immuneACCESS table cut down to in-frame rearrangements. Part of the clones is not present; checked against another copy, under half of the missing clones reflect an unresolved V gene, and the others are unexplained. The DNA was the basis for D and trimming; V, J and clone size are from that table. For this sample there are roughly 78,000 clones; around 60% appear just once. Jointly, the top ten make up 5.7% of the sample.

In total, approximately 690 healthy bone marrow donors made up the cohort. At the time of sampling, every cohort member was nominally healthy, though immune exposures that went unrecorded were likely present. The donor was CMV seropositive and was included in the group of 300 or so seropositive cohort members. Every donor gave a peripheral blood sample, and the peripheral blood mononuclear cells from that sample were used for TCR beta sequencing. Genomic DNA was extracted from the blood cell samples with the Qiagen DNeasy Blood Extraction Kit. This chain joins TRBV13 to TRBJ2-2; 7 bases in between match TRBD1. This TCR derives from a man aged 30-40 years in good health and CMV-seropositive. What was sequenced was PBMCs. The CDR3 corresponds to CASSSTGYTGELFF. The bases read TGTGCCAGCAGCTCGACAGGGTACACCGGGGAGCTGTTTTTT.